Listed below are T cell receptor beta chains from one sample, sequenced in a study of T cell repertoires in cytomegalovirus infection. Using its own MiXCR run on the reads, TCRdb lists one record per CDR3 protein. This sample has hundreds of thousands of distinct CDR3 sequences, with about 30% found just once. These receptors have no identified antigens. Sequencing used cultured PBMCs, obtained from culture after CMV antigen stimulation. The source is a human donor in good health (CMV status not recorded). Some clones in this sample may be carry-over from other donors' samples. CDR3s include the opening cysteine and the closing phenylalanine or tryptophan. D genes are given only for firm matches. Where a row states a size, it is once, few, many or the class of an expanded clone; other rows omit it.

d_gene | j_gene | abundance | v_gene | CDR3aa | CDR3nt
NA | TRBJ2-5 | few | TRBV6-1 | CASTQRERFQETQYF | TGTGCCAGCACCCAAAGGGAGAGGTTCCAAGAGACCCAGTACTTC
NA | TRBJ1-1 | NA | TRBV7-9 | CASSLRVTGTERAFF | TGTGCCAGCAGCTTAAGAGTCACAGGAACGGAAAGGGCTTTCTTT
NA | TRBJ1-5 | many | TRBV7-2 | CASSLGTHHQPQHF | TGTGCCAGCAGCTTAGGGACGCACCATCAGCCCCAGCATTTT
TRBD2 | TRBJ2-2 | NA | TRBV19 | CASSIAGGTDGELFF | TGTGCCAGTAGTATAGCGGGAGGAACTGACGGGGAGCTGTTTTTT
NA | TRBJ2-3 | NA | TRBV12-3/TRBV12-4 | CASSFVLVPSDTQYF | TGTGCCAGCAGTTTCGTACTAGTTCCTTCAGATACGCAGTATTTT
TRBD2 | TRBJ2-1 | few | TRBV7-2 | CASSLGGNGRTYNEQFF | TGTGCCAGCAGCTTAGGAGGTAACGGGAGGACCTACAATGAGCAGTTCTTC
NA | TRBJ1-4 | many | TRBV7-2 | CASSKRAGDHEKLFF | TGTGCCAGCAGCAAACGGGCCGGAGACCACGAAAAACTGTTTTTT
TRBD1 | TRBJ1-2 | NA | TRBV12-3/TRBV12-4 | CASRGQGARGYTF | TGTGCCAGCAGGGGTCAGGGGGCGCGGGGCTACACCTTC
NA | TRBJ2-5 | few | TRBV7-2 | CASSLESQTQYF | TGTGCCAGCAGCTTAGAGTCGCAGACCCAGTACTTC
NA | TRBJ2-5 | few | TRBV7-2 | CASSPFRGNPETQYF | TGTGCCAGCAGCCCTTTTAGGGGGAACCCCGAGACCCAGTACTTC
NA | TRBJ1-2 | NA | TRBV3-1 | CASSVGVGPVGGYTF | TGTGCCAGCAGCGTCGGGGTCGGTCCAGTAGGTGGCTACACCTTC
TRBD1 | TRBJ2-3 | NA | TRBV30 | CASQKDRRTDTQYF | TGTGCCTCTCAAAAGGACAGGCGCACAGATACGCAGTATTTT
NA | TRBJ2-1 | NA | TRBV30 | CAWSVGGPWEQFF | TGTGCCTGGAGTGTAGGGGGGCCTTGGGAGCAGTTCTTC
NA | TRBJ1-4 | NA | TRBV11-2 | CASSLTLGQTAREKLFF | TGTGCCAGCAGCTTAACACTTGGACAGACTGCGAGAGAAAAACTGTTTTTT
NA | TRBJ2-3 | NA | TRBV28 | CASSPSSGNKADTQYF | TGTGCCAGCAGCCCAAGTTCGGGAAATAAGGCAGATACGCAGTATTTT
NA | TRBJ2-3 | NA | TRBV12-3/TRBV12-4 | CALPDEGYDTDTQYF | TGTGCCCTTCCAGACGAGGGTTATGACACAGATACGCAGTATTTT
TRBD1 | TRBJ2-3 | NA | TRBV4-2 | CASSSRDRGPAPFDTQYF | TGTGCCAGCAGCTCCCGGGACAGGGGGCCGGCCCCCTTTGATACGCAGTATTTT
NA | TRBJ2-1 | NA | TRBV4-1 | CASSKGRGEVGEQFF | TGCGCCAGCAGCAAGGGCAGGGGGGAAGTTGGTGAGCAGTTCTTC
NA | TRBJ2-1 | NA | TRBV12-3/TRBV12-4 | CATGAWRGNNEQFF | TGTGCCACCGGGGCCTGGCGGGGCAACAATGAGCAGTTCTTC
NA | TRBJ2-7 | NA | TRBV6-1 | CASSEGVGRASVYF | TGTGCCAGCAGTGAAGGGGTAGGAAGGGCGTCGGTGTACTTC
TRBD2 | TRBJ2-2 | NA | TRBV2 | CAGQTSLTGELFF | TGTGCCGGCCAGACTAGCCTCACCGGGGAGCTGTTTTTT
TRBD1 | TRBJ2-7 | NA | TRBV20-1 | CSAHRGPLADSYEQYF | TGCAGTGCTCACAGGGGTCCGCTAGCCGATTCCTACGAGCAGTACTTC
TRBD1 | TRBJ1-2 | NA | TRBV7-9 | CASREGTGKGAYGYTF | TGTGCCAGCAGAGAGGGGACTGGCAAGGGGGCCTATGGCTACACCTTC
NA | TRBJ2-3 | many | TRBV7-2 | CASSRASTDTQYF | TGTGCCAGCAGCCGAGCTAGCACAGATACGCAGTATTTT
NA | TRBJ2-1 | few | TRBV6-6 | CASSSSLAHNYNEQFF | TGTGCCAGCAGTTCCTCGCTAGCGCACAACTACAATGAGCAGTTCTTC
NA | TRBJ2-5 | NA | TRBV12-3/TRBV12-4 | CASSLEIGGTQYF | TGTGCCAGCAGTTTAGAGATTGGTGGGACCCAGTACTTC
TRBD2 | TRBJ2-3 | NA | TRBV29-1 | CSVWASGSPDTQYF | TGCAGCGTTTGGGCTAGCGGGAGCCCAGATACGCAGTATTTT